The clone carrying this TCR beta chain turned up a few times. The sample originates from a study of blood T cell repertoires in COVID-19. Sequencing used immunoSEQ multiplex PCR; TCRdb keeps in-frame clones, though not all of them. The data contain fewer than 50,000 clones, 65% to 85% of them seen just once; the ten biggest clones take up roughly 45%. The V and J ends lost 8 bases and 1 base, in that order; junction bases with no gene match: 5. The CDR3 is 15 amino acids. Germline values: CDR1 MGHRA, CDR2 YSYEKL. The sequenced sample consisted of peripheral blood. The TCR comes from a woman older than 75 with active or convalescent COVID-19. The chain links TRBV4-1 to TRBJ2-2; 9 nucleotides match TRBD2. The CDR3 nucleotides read TGCGCCAGCCCCCGACTAGCGGAGAACACCGGGGAGCTGTTTTTT. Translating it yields CASPRLAENTGELFF.